The clone carrying this T cell receptor beta chain was recorded at least ten times. The sample comes from a study of spatial heterogeneity in lung cancer. TCRdb reprocessed the 5' RACE reads with MiXCR, giving one entry per CDR3 protein. The sample includes about 36,000 distinct CDR3 sequences, 5.2% seen only once; the top ten take about 28%. The germline V and J ends were trimmed by 3 bases and 4 bases, with 15 bases remaining between them. CDR3 size: 15 residues. Time point specified: sample taken at primary tumor resection. Unsorted tumor, nontumor lung tissue or cryopreserved PBMC supplied the whole RNA.

This clonotype was sampled from a female donor with early-stage non-small cell lung cancer. The sample consisted of PBMCs, taken at surgery. The V gene is TRBV12-3 or TRBV12-4, the J gene TRBJ1-1; D remains unclear. The CDR3 nucleotides are TGTGCCAGCAGTTTCAATAAGGGCCACCCCACTGAAGCTTTCTTT. Encoded protein: CASSFNKGHPTEAFF.